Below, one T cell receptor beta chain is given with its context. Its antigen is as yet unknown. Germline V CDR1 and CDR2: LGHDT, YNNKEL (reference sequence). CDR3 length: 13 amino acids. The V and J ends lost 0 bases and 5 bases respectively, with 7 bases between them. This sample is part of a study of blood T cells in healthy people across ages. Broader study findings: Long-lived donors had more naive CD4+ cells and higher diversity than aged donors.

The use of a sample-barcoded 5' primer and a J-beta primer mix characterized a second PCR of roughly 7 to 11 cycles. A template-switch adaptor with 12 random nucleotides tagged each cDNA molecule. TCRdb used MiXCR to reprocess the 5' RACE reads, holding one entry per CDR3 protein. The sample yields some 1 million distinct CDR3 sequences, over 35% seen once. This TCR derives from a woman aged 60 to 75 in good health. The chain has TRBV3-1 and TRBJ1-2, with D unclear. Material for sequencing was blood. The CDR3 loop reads CASSQDRRYGYTF. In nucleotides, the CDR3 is TGTGCCAGCAGCCAAGATAGGAGATATGGCTACACCTTC.